Detailed here is one T cell receptor (beta chain). This record belongs to a study of T-cell reconstitution after alpha-beta-depleted transplantation in children. Preparation of the TCRbeta library was carried out with unique molecular identifiers. TCRdb processed the PCR reads anew with MiXCR; each CDR3 protein has one entry. Altogether 450,000 to 600,000 distinct CDR3 sequences are present, about 17% being singletons, with the ten largest covering less than 4%. The source was PBMCs from the stem cell graft donor, collected from the stem cell graft. This sequence originates from a human donor who donated a stem cell graft to a child with acute lymphoblastic leukemia.

Here the CDR3 DNA reads TGCGCCAGCAGCCTTCGGACAAGAGACACCGGGGAGCTGTTTTTT. Amino acid sequence: CASSLRTRDTGELFF. This rearrangement joins TRBV4-1 to TRBJ2-2; D is possibly TRBD1 (5 bases). The CDR3 extends over 15 amino acids. CDR1 and CDR2 (germline): MGHRA, YSYEKL. V was pared by 4 bases and J by 3 bases, with 12 bases between.